The rows below give T cell receptor beta chains drawn from one sample of a study of T cell responses to AZD1222 COVID-19 vaccine. Assay used: immunoSEQ multiplex PCR; TCRdb lists only in-frame clones, some missing. In the table there are about 120,000 clones, 80% to 90% of which are singletons. This specimen consisted of peripheral blood, obtained on day 0 of AZD1222 vaccination. Source of these receptors: an adult in good health. Each CDR3 is given with its conserved first and last residue. A D gene is named only where the DNA matches it firmly. The size field is filled for only some rows; it gives once, few, many or a size class.

J gene	V gene	clone size	D gene	CDR3 protein	CDR3 DNA
TRBJ1-5	TRBV3-1/TRBV3-2	NA	NA	CASSQDGPLNQPQHF	TGTGCCAGCAGCCAAGACGGACCGCTAAATCAGCCCCAGCATTTT
TRBJ2-4	TRBV21-1	NA	NA	CASSNGSSVGSNIQYF	TGTGCCAGCAGCAACGGGAGCTCCGTCGGGTCAAACATTCAGTACTTC
TRBJ1-5	TRBV10-1	NA	NA	CASIVRGGDQPQHF	TGCGCCAGCATCGTCCGGGGGGGCGATCAGCCCCAGCATTTT
TRBJ2-1	TRBV5-1	NA	TRBD1	CASSFGTGVYNEQFF	TGCGCCAGCAGCTTTGGGACAGGGGTCTACAATGAGCAGTTCTTC
TRBJ2-1	TRBV28	NA	NA	CASLRRTYNEQFF	TGTGCCAGCCTCAGACGGACATACAATGAGCAGTTCTTC
TRBJ2-2	TRBV28	NA	NA	CASTGNTGELFF	TGTGCCAGTACAGGGAACACCGGGGAGCTGTTTTTT
TRBJ2-5	TRBV7-2	NA	TRBD2	CASRPTSGVLAQYF	TGTGCCAGCAGGCCGACTAGCGGGGTCTTGGCCCAGTACTTC
TRBJ1-3	TRBV28	NA	NA	CASSSPGQPVGNTIYF	TGTGCCAGCAGTTCCCCGGGACAACCCGTTGGAAACACCATATATTTT
TRBJ1-1	TRBV7-2	NA	NA	CASSLDRVGNTEAFF	TGTGCCAGCAGCTTAGACAGGGTGGGAAACACTGAAGCTTTCTTT
TRBJ2-1	TRBV11-2	NA	NA	CASSPQGFNEQFF	TGTGCCAGCAGCCCGCAGGGATTCAATGAGCAGTTCTTC
TRBJ2-5	TRBV11-2	NA	NA	CASSPLEGLETQYF	TGTGCCAGCAGCCCACTGGAGGGGTTGGAGACCCAGTACTTC
TRBJ2-7	TRBV4-2	NA	NA	CASSQESDTYEQYF	TGTGCCAGCAGCCAAGAGTCGGATACCTACGAGCAGTACTTC
TRBJ2-2	TRBV9	NA	NA	CASSVAVDTRATGELFF	TGTGCCAGCAGCGTAGCAGTGGACACCCGAGCCACCGGGGAGCTGTTTTTT
TRBJ1-6	TRBV6-1	NA	TRBD1	CASSELRMEQGNSPLHF	TGTGCCAGCAGTGAATTAAGAATGGAACAGGGGAATTCACCCCTCCACTTT
TRBJ1-6	TRBV7-9	medium-sized	NA	CASSSAGNNSPLHF	TGTGCCAGCAGCTCCGCAGGGAATAATTCACCCCTCCACTTT
TRBJ2-7	TRBV20-1	NA	TRBD2	CSASRLADYEQYF	TGCAGTGCTAGTCGACTAGCGGATTACGAGCAGTACTTC
TRBJ2-7	TRBV30	NA	NA	CASRSTGQYEQYF	TGTGCCTCCCGATCGACAGGCCAGTACGAGCAGTACTTC
TRBJ1-1	TRBV7-3	NA	NA	CASSLPGHTEAFF	TGTGCCAGCAGCCTTCCGGGACACACTGAAGCTTTCTTT
TRBJ2-2	TRBV9	NA	TRBD1	CASSVEVVGTGGNTGELFF	TGTGCCAGCAGCGTAGAAGTCGTGGGGACAGGGGGGAACACCGGGGAGCTGTTTTTT
TRBJ1-1	TRBV11-2	once	NA	CASSLAWGRDTEAFF	TGTGCCAGCAGCTTAGCCTGGGGGCGCGACACTGAAGCTTTCTTT
TRBJ1-2	TRBV7-9	few	NA	CASSPPRDYGYTF	TGTGCCAGCAGCCCCCCCCGCGACTATGGCTACACCTTC
TRBJ1-4	TRBV12-3/TRBV12-4	NA	NA	CASRADGDEKLFF	TGTGCCAGCAGAGCGGACGGAGATGAAAAACTGTTTTTT
TRBJ2-7	TRBV18	NA	NA	CASSPAFLKGEQYF	TGTGCCAGCTCACCGGCGTTTTTAAAGGGTGAGCAGTACTTC
TRBJ1-2	TRBV28	NA	NA	CASSSRGGGWYGYTF	TGTGCCAGCAGTTCCCGGGGAGGGGGATGGTATGGCTACACCTTC
TRBJ2-4	TRBV11-2	NA	NA	CASSVRGGLAKNIQYF	TGTGCCAGCAGCGTCCGAGGAGGGCTAGCCAAAAACATTCAGTACTTC
TRBJ1-1	TRBV2	NA	NA	CASSDRIGTEAFF	TGTGCCAGCAGTGACAGGATCGGAACTGAAGCTTTCTTT